The 21 T cell receptor beta chains reported below all come from one sample, sequenced in a study of blood T cell repertoires in COVID-19. TCRdb keeps only in-frame clones here, not all; method: immunoSEQ multiplex PCR. The repertoire holds roughly 160,000 clones, with 81% as singletons. The sequenced material came from PBMCs or T cells enriched from blood (not recorded which). The receptors were gathered from a woman in her thirties or forties with acute COVID-19.

The chain links TRBV3-1 (or the pseudogene TRBV3-2) to TRBJ1-1; D is unresolved. The V gene's germline CDR1 is LGHDT and CDR2 YNNKEL (reference sequence). Trimming pared 0 bases from V and 0 bases from J, leaving 8 bases between. This CDR3 has 15 amino acids. The CDR3 DNA reads TGTGCCAGCAGCCAAGAGTCCGTCCTGAACACTGAAGCTTTCTTT. Its translation: CASSQESVLNTEAFF.

The rearrangement uses TRBV6-1 and TRBJ2-1; no clear D. Germline V CDR1 and CDR2: MNHNS, SASEGT. V was trimmed by 0 bases and J by 5 bases, leaving 5 bases between them. The CDR3 is made up of 13 amino acids. The CDR3, as DNA: TGTGCCAGCAGTGAAGCGAGCCACAATGAGCAGTTCTTC. Protein product: CASSEASHNEQFF.

This clone was detected only a few times. The gene calls are TRBV5-8 and TRBJ1-1; D not certain. Germline-derived CDR1 and CDR2 are SGHTS and YDEGEE. V lost 2 bases and J 4 bases, leaving 12 bases between the germline ends. The CDR3 sequence is 14 residues long. The CDR3 here is CASSLGEVGTEAFF. Here the CDR3 DNA reads TGTGCCAGCAGCTTAGGCGAGGTCGGCACTGAAGCTTTCTTT.

The genes are TRBV7-9 and TRBJ2-2, with 8 nucleotides matching TRBD2. The CDR3 totals 15 residues. The V and J ends lost 1 base and 6 bases, in that order; junction bases with no gene match: 4. Germline CDR1 is SEHNR and CDR2 is FQNEAQ (reference sequence). The CDR3 region has the DNA TGTGCCAGCAGCTTAGTGGGACTAGTGCCCGGGGAGCTGTTTTTT. Translation gives CASSLVGLVPGELFF.

The rearrangement links TRBV7-9 to TRBJ1-3, with no clear D. The CDR3 has 13 amino acids. The V end lost 8 bases, the J end lost 9 bases, and 17 bases lay between the germline ends. Germline assignment: CDR1 SEHNR and CDR2 FQNEAQ (reference sequence). The CDR3 DNA is TGTGCCAGCCTCACCGGGGAGGGTGGCACCATATATTTT. Its translation is CASLTGEGGTIYF.

This clone came up once. The chain links TRBV9 to TRBJ2-7; 8 bases fit TRBD2. J gave up 1 base and V 0 bases, and 15 bases lay outside the gene matches. Germline V gives CDR1 SGDLS, CDR2 YYNGEE. The CDR3 spans 19 residues. The CDR3 sequence: CASSVGEPGAGVSSYEQYV. CDR3 sequence (DNA): TGTGCCAGCAGCGTAGGGGAACCGGGAGCGGGAGTCAGTTCCTACGAGCAGTACGTC.

CDR3 in DNA: TGTGCCAGCAGCCCCGGGAGTCTGGGGCAGACCCAGTACTTC. Translation gives CASSPGSLGQTQYF. The chain carries TRBV11-2 and TRBJ2-5, with TRBD2 as a possible D gene (6 bases). Germline loops: CDR1 SGHAT, CDR2 FQNNGV. The CDR3 contains 14 residues. Trimming removed 5 bases at V and 6 bases at J, with 16 bases between.

The gene calls are TRBV2 and TRBJ2-7; D possibly corresponds to TRBD1 (6 bases). V was clipped by 4 bases and J by 5 bases, with 12 bases between them. The CDR3 extends over 13 amino acids. Germline CDR1 and CDR2: SNHLY and FYNNEI. CDR3 coding DNA: TGTGCCAGCAGTGCTTTCAGGGACAACGAGCAGTACTTC. Its translation is CASSAFRDNEQYF.

The J gene is TRBJ2-3, the V gene TRBV9; 8 nucleotides align to TRBD2. V gave up 2 bases and J gave up 3 bases; unmatched junction bases: 2. Germline CDR1 is SGDLS and CDR2 is YYNGEE. CDR3 length equals 14 residues. The CDR3 spells CASSVSGRTDTQYF. In DNA form, the CDR3 reads TGTGCCAGCAGCGTGAGCGGGAGAACAGATACGCAGTATTTT.

Notes on this clone: This sample includes further DNA sequences coding for the same CDR3. The DNA of the CDR3 is TGCGCCAGCAGCTTGGGGGGGCTGAGCACAGATACGCAGTATTTT. This translates into CASSLGGLSTDTQYF. The rearrangement links TRBV5-1 to TRBJ2-3; D is perhaps TRBD1 (6 bases). Germline CDR1 reads SGHRS; CDR2 reads YFSETQ. The V end lost 0 bases, the J end lost 0 bases, and 8 bases lay between the germline ends. The CDR3 length is 15 residues.

The chain has TRBV10-2 and TRBJ1-2; unclear D gene. The length of the CDR3 is 14 residues. Per germline, CDR1 WSHSY and CDR2 SAAADI. Trimming pared 4 bases from V and 2 bases from J, leaving 11 bases between. Here the CDR3 DNA reads TGCGCCAGCAGTGTGCAGCGAACCAACTATGGCTACACCTTC. It specifies CASSVQRTNYGYTF.

The V call is TRBV27, the J call TRBJ2-3, with 10 nucleotides matching TRBD1. Germline V gives CDR1 MNHEY, CDR2 SMNVEV (reference sequence). The CDR3 sequence is 19 residues long. J was trimmed by 3 bases and V by 1 base; bases with no gene match: 13. The CDR3 loop reads CASSLYVGRTGGRTDTQYF. The CDR3 DNA is TGTGCCAGCAGTTTATATGTGGGTAGGACAGGGGGAAGGACAGATACGCAGTATTTT.

This chain connects TRBV7-2 to TRBJ1-4; D may be TRBD1 (6 bases). V was shortened by 6 bases and J by 8 bases, with 19 bases between the two germline ends. In germline, CDR1 is SGHTA, CDR2 FQGNSA. The CDR3 is made up of 15 amino acids. CDR3 nucleotide sequence: TGTGCCAGCAGTTCCCAATCAACAGGGCCGGAAAAACTGTTTTTT. Protein product: CASSSQSTGPEKLFF.

The genes are TRBV7-8 and TRBJ1-2; 8 bases fit TRBD1. The J segment lost 8 bases and the V segment lost 7 bases, leaving 12 bases of the junction unmatched. Germline V gene sequence: CDR1 SGHVS, CDR2 FQNEAQ. CDR3 length: 14 amino acids. CDR3 nucleotides: TGTGCCAGCATTCCCGGCAGGGGGCAGGGCGGCTACACCTTC. Amino acids: CASIPGRGQGGYTF.

V usage is TRBV4-2 and J usage is TRBJ2-4, with D perhaps TRBD1 (6 bases). This CDR3 has 16 amino acids. Germline values: CDR1 LGHNA, CDR2 YNFKEQ. V lost 0 bases and J lost 0, with 9 bases in between. CDR3 nucleotide sequence: TGTGCCAGCAGCCAAGATTGGGACATAGCCAAAAACATTCAGTACTTC. Protein: CASSQDWDIAKNIQYF.

The rearrangement links TRBV5-4 to TRBJ2-1, with TRBD2 matching 8 bases. The ends lost 4 bases at V and 7 bases at J; junction bases unmatched: 10. In germline, CDR1 is SGHNT, CDR2 YYREEE (reference sequence). The CDR3 covers 15 residues. The CDR3 region is CASSMGSSGHNEQFF. As DNA, the CDR3 is TGTGCCAGCAGCATGGGCTCTAGCGGGCATAATGAGCAGTTCTTC.

The chain couples TRBV5-1 to TRBJ1-2; TRBD1 agrees at 9 bases. CDR1 and CDR2 (germline): SGHRS, YFSETQ. Trimming took 0 bases from V and 6 from J; bases not matched to a gene: 9. The CDR3 contains 16 residues. This CDR3 is CASSLALGQGSDGYTF. The DNA of the CDR3 is TGCGCCAGCAGCTTGGCCCTGGGACAGGGATCTGATGGCTACACCTTC.

On this clone itself: This sample includes further DNA sequences coding for the same CDR3. V and J are TRBV5-1 and TRBJ2-1; unclear D gene. V was clipped by 0 bases and J by 3 bases, with 7 bases between them. Germline CDR1 and CDR2: SGHRS and YFSETQ. The CDR3 has 14 residues. CDR3 residues: CASSLDGSYNEQFF. The CDR3 DNA reads TGCGCCAGCAGCTTGGACGGTAGCTACAATGAGCAGTTCTTC.

V usage is TRBV20-1 and J usage is TRBJ1-1; D uncertain. Germline lookup yields CDR1 DFQATT and CDR2 SNEGSKA (reference sequence). The CDR3 consists of 11 residues. The V gene lost 3 bases and the J gene lost 5 bases, with 7 bases spanning the gap. CDR3 sequence reads: CSASVVTEAFF. CDR3 in DNA: TGCAGTGCTAGCGTTGTAACTGAAGCTTTCTTT.

This sequence joins TRBV16 and TRBJ1-1; TRBD1 is a possible D gene (5 bases). The germline CDR1 and CDR2 sequences are KGHSY and FQNENV. This CDR3 has 14 amino acids. V gave up 5 bases and J gave up 5 bases, with 15 bases separating them. The CDR3 is CASSRQQMGTEAFF. The CDR3 coding sequence is TGTGCCAGCAGCAGACAGCAGATGGGGACTGAAGCTTTCTTT. Full variable domain (remainder filled in from reference TRBV16 and TRBJ1-1): GEEVAQTPKHLVRGEGQKAKLYCAPIKGHSYVFWYQQVLKNEFKFLISFQNENVFDETGMPKERFSAKCLPNSPCSLEIQATKLEDSAVYFCASSRQQMGTEAFFGQGTRLTVV.

V usage is TRBV27 and J usage is TRBJ2-4; 7 bases match TRBD1. The CDR3 totals 14 residues. Losses at the gene ends were 5 bases for V and 7 bases for J; bases not matched to a gene: 8. Germline values: CDR1 MNHEY, CDR2 SMNVEV (reference sequence). CDR3 in DNA: TGTGCCAGCAGTATCCGGGACAGAGGCAACATTCAGTACTTC. Amino acids: CASSIRDRGNIQYF.